This entry describes one T cell receptor beta chain. Its target is unknown. These data belong to a study of shared clonotypes between healthy human individuals. Study-level results: Naive subsets generally had larger estimated richness than memory subsets. It was the non-shared clonotypes that had lower generation probabilities than clonotypes shared by all four donors.

In the authors' methods: Because ImmunoSEQ provided only junction sequences with no quality scores, the filtering differed. Assay: immunoSEQ multiplex PCR; the TCRdb copy retains only in-frame clones and omits some. Clonal size and the V and J genes are those of that table, whereas D and trimming came from the DNA. Here the sample spans approximately 530,000 clones, about 96% being singletons. V gave up 1 base and J gave up 6 bases, with 7 bases separating them. Germline V gene sequence: CDR1 PRHDT, CDR2 FYEKMQ (reference sequence). The CDR3 extends over 12 amino acids. The TCR comes from a woman aged 25-40 years in good health. This chain joins TRBV13 and TRBJ2-7; D call uncertain. Sequenced sample: naive CD4+ T cells sorted from blood. Subset defined: CD45RA+ positively selected. CDR3 in DNA: TGTGCCAGCAGCTTAGAGGCCAGCGAGCAGTACTTC. This gives the protein CASSLEASEQYF.